This entry lists 10 T cell receptor beta chains sequenced from one sample in a study of cytomegalovirus exposure and HLA in healthy donors. 13 Jbeta primers and 60 Vbeta primers were used for the PCR. Method: immunoSEQ multiplex PCR; TCRdb's copy keeps in-frame clones and lacks some. This table holds about 160,000 clones, around 79% found once. Sample: PBMCs. These receptors all come from a human donor in good health.

The chain couples TRBV27 to TRBJ1-2, with TRBD1 matching over 8 bases. This CDR3 has 13 residues. V lost 3 bases to trimming and J lost 6 bases; unmatched junction nucleotides: 3. The V gene's germline CDR1 is MNHEY and CDR2 SMNVEV (reference sequence). CDR3 region: CASSFQGADGYTF. Here the CDR3 DNA reads TGTGCCAGCAGTTTTCAGGGGGCTGATGGCTACACCTTC.

This clone showed up just once. This chain connects TRBV21-1 to TRBJ1-5; the DNA was not used to check the table's D call, TRBD1. TRBV21-1 is designated a pseudogene. This CDR3 is built from 18 residues. CDR3 in amino acids: CASSKSGDRVMENQPQHF. The CDR3 coding sequence is TGTGCCAGCAGCAAGTCGGGGGACAGGGTAATGGAGAATCAGCCCCAGCATTTT.

The chain recombines TRBV6-1 with TRBJ1-1; no reliable D call. Per the germline V gene, CDR1 is MNHNS and CDR2 is SASEGT. The V gene lost 3 bases and the J gene lost 4 bases, with 3 bases spanning the gap. This CDR3 contains 11 residues. The CDR3 DNA follows: TGTGCCAGCAGTGAGAGCACTGAAGCTTTCTTT. Residues: CASSESTEAFF.

The table lists this clone with a few counts. The V call is TRBV6-5, the J call TRBJ1-4; D gene ambiguous. The CDR3 totals 15 residues. V was pared by 4 bases and J by 12 bases, with 21 bases between. Germline CDR1 MNHEY, CDR2 SVGAGI. The CDR3 spells CASSSLPGSSEELFF. The CDR3, as DNA: TGTGCCAGCAGTTCGCTACCGGGATCCTCGGAGGAACTGTTTTTT.

The rearrangement uses TRBV6-5 and TRBJ2-1; TRBD2 agrees at 7 bases. CDR3 length: 13 amino acids. CDR1 and CDR2 from the germline V gene are MNHEY and SVGAGI. With 5 bases clipped from V and 6 bases from J, the junction kept 4 bases outside the gene matches. The CDR3: CASSPGLPNEQFF. CDR3 bases: TGTGCCAGCAGTCCGGGACTACCCAATGAGCAGTTCTTC.

The rearrangement uses TRBV13 and TRBJ1-2; 10 nucleotides line up with TRBD1. J gave up 4 bases and V 4 bases, and 9 bases lay outside the gene matches. The germline gives CDR1 PRHDT, CDR2 FYEKMQ (reference sequence). The CDR3 consists of 16 residues. DNA for the CDR3: TGTGCCAGCAGCTCTGCGGGACAGGGGTTCGGCTATGGCTACACCTTC. This encodes CASSSAGQGFGYGYTF.

The DNA for the CDR3 is TGTGCCAGCAGTTTAGAGGCCCCCGTCTCCTACAATGAGCAGTTCTTC. Encoded protein: CASSLEAPVSYNEQFF. V and J are TRBV28 and TRBJ2-1; D gene unclear. The CDR3 loop spans 16 amino acids. The ends were cut back, 2 bases at V and 0 bases at J, with 11 bases in the middle. Germline V CDR1 and CDR2: MDHEN, SYDVKM.

V usage is TRBV9 and J usage is TRBJ2-3; 10 bases are shared with TRBD2. Per germline, CDR1 SGDLS and CDR2 YYNGEE. The CDR3 length is 15 residues. The junction had 2 bases not matched to a gene; V was cut back by 4 bases and J by 0 bases. CDR3 in amino acids: CASSRTSGSTDTQYF. The CDR3 DNA follows: TGTGCCAGCAGCCGGACTAGCGGTAGCACAGATACGCAGTATTTT.

This clone was seen a few times. The rearrangement links TRBV9 to TRBJ1-2; no firm D call. This CDR3 has 15 amino acids. Germline values: CDR1 SGDLS, CDR2 YYNGEE. Trimming shortened V by 0 bases and J by 3 bases, and 12 bases separated the two germline ends. The CDR3 bases are TGTGCCAGCAGCGTAGCTGGTTCCGGGGACTATGGCTACACCTTC. Amino acids: CASSVAGSGDYGYTF.

This clone has more than one count but fewer than ten. The rearrangement uses TRBV4-3 and TRBJ1-2, with D perhaps TRBD1 (5 bases). Germline-derived CDR1 and CDR2 are LGHNA and YSLEER. The CDR3 extends over 14 amino acids. Trimming removed 4 bases at V and 4 bases at J, with 13 bases between. The CDR3 sequence: CASSPAGQGYGYTF. The CDR3 bases are TGCGCCAGCAGCCCAGCGGGGCAGGGCTATGGCTACACCTTC.